These 28 T cell receptor beta chains originate from one sample sequenced in a study of blood T cell repertoires in COVID-19. Generated by immunoSEQ multiplex PCR, the TCRdb table keeps only in-frame clones and is missing some. The table shows 95,000 to 110,000 clones, with about 92% occurring only once. Sequencing was performed on peripheral blood. Every receptor here comes from a woman older than 75 in a cohort sampled during active COVID-19.

The V and J genes are TRBV2 and TRBJ1-5; no firm D call. Trimming cost V 6 bases and J 2 bases, with 14 bases left between them. CDR1 is SNHLY, CDR2 FYNNEI, per germline. This CDR3 is 15 amino acids long. The CDR3 DNA sequence: TGTGCCAGCAGCCTCACACGGGAGGGCAATCAGCCCCAGCATTTT. As protein: CASSLTREGNQPQHF.

This chain joins TRBV4-2 and TRBJ2-1, with a possible D match to TRBD2 (6 bases). CDR1 is LGHNA, CDR2 YNFKEQ, per germline. This CDR3 is 16 amino acids long. V was cut by 0 bases and J by 0 bases, with 9 bases left in between. The CDR3 DNA sequence: TGTGCCAGCAGCCAAGATACCGGGAGCTCCTACAATGAGCAGTTCTTC. Residues: CASSQDTGSSYNEQFF.

The chain has TRBV7-2 and TRBJ2-7; tentative D call: TRBD2 (6 bases). CDR1 and CDR2 (germline): SGHTA, FQGNSA. Trimming took off 5 bases at V and 2 bases at J, with 10 bases between the two ends. The CDR3 is 13 residues long. CDR3 residues: CASSIRLAYEQYF. Written as DNA, the CDR3 is TGTGCCAGCAGCATTCGACTAGCCTACGAGCAGTACTTC. The entire variable domain, with the rest obtained from reference TRBV7-2 and TRBJ2-7, is as follows: GAGVSQSPSNKVTEKGKDVELRCDPISGHTALYWYRQSLGQGLEFLIYFQGNSAPDKSGLPSDRFSAERTGGSVSTLTIQRTQQEDSAVYLCASSIRLAYEQYFGPGTRLTVT.

This clone appeared once. V is TRBV7-2 and J is TRBJ1-5, with D unclear. With 0 bases removed from V and 0 bases from J, the gap between germline ends came to 9 bases. Looked up from germline, CDR1 is SGHTA and CDR2 is FQGNSA. The CDR3 has 16 amino acids. CDR3 in DNA: TGTGCCAGCAGCTTAGCGGAGGCAAGTAGCAATCAGCCCCAGCATTTT. This encodes CASSLAEASSNQPQHF.

V is TRBV9 and J is TRBJ2-1; D is uncertain. V was pared by 1 base and J by 5 bases, with 7 bases between. The V gene's germline CDR1 is SGDLS and CDR2 YYNGEE. CDR3 length: 13 amino acids. The CDR3 DNA follows: TGTGCCAGCAGCGTATTGGAGCACAATGAGCAGTTCTTC. It is translated as CASSVLEHNEQFF.

The chain recombines TRBV3-1 (or the pseudogene TRBV3-2) with TRBJ2-5, with D possibly TRBD2 on 6 matching bases. V dropped 1 base and J dropped 6 bases, with 12 bases sitting between them. CDR3 size: 14 residues. Germline V gene data show CDR1 as LGHDT and CDR2 as YNNKEL (reference sequence). CDR3 loop: CASSQGGVGKTQYF. CDR3 DNA sequence: TGTGCCAGCAGCCAAGGGGGGGTGGGGAAGACCCAGTACTTC.

This chain connects TRBV30 to TRBJ1-2, with 9 bases identical to TRBD1. CDR3 length equals 14 residues. The ends lost 3 bases at V and 14 bases at J; junction bases unmatched: 16. The V gene's germline CDR1 is GTSNPN and CDR2 SVGIG (reference sequence). This CDR3 reads CAWSLLGQGGLQTF. CDR3 coding DNA: TGTGCCTGGAGCCTCTTGGGACAGGGCGGGTTGCAAACCTTC.

V usage is TRBV10-1 and J usage is TRBJ1-1; D is unresolved. CDR3 length: 13 residues. Germline V gives CDR1 WNHNN, CDR2 SYGVQD (reference sequence). The V end was cut by 3 bases, the J end by 1 base, with 6 bases between. The CDR3 here is CASSDWQNTEAFF. CDR3 DNA: TGCGCCAGCAGTGATTGGCAGAACACTGAAGCTTTCTTT.

Worth noting for this clone: The junction shows a germline mismatch at one end, possibly a read error. J is TRBJ2-2 and V is TRBV5-5; 9 positions match TRBD1. The CDR3 sequence is 16 residues long. CDR1 and CDR2 from the germline V gene are SGHKS and YYEKEE (reference sequence). The CDR3 DNA sequence: TGTGCCAGCAGTTTGGGTCGACAGGGGGTCGCCGGGGAGCTGTTTTTT. Translated, it gives CASSLGRQGVAGELFF.

The chain carries TRBV25-1 and TRBJ2-3; perhaps TRBD2 as D (5 bases). The ends were cut back, 3 bases at V and 0 bases at J, with 10 bases in the middle. This CDR3 is built from 15 residues. Germline CDR1 is MGHDK and CDR2 is SYGVNS. CDR3 sequence: CASSDPTGSTDTQYF. CDR3 DNA: TGTGCCAGCAGTGACCCCACGGGGAGCACAGATACGCAGTATTTT.

This chain joins TRBV18 and TRBJ2-7; 12 bases line up with TRBD1. CDR1 and CDR2 from the germline V gene are KGHSH and LQKENI. With 3 bases clipped from V and 6 bases from J, the junction kept 3 bases outside the gene matches. The CDR3 is 14 residues long. CDR3 amino acids: CASSPGTGGTEQYF. Here the CDR3 DNA reads TGTGCCAGCTCACCTGGGACAGGGGGCACCGAGCAGTACTTC. Full variable domain (outside the CDR3, taken from reference TRBV18 and TRBJ2-7): NAGVMQNPRHLVRRRGQEARLRCSPMKGHSHVYWYRQLPEEGLKFMVYLQKENIIDESGMPKERFSAEFPKEGPSILRIQQVVRGDSAAYFCASSPGTGGTEQYFGPGTRLTVT.

V and J are TRBV27 and TRBJ1-6, with unresolved D. CDR3 length: 14 residues. Between the trimmed V and J ends, which lost 3 bases and 9 bases, there was a span of 12 bases. Germline assignment: CDR1 MNHEY and CDR2 SMNVEV (reference sequence). The CDR3 region is CASSFSSNSSPLHF. The CDR3 nucleotides are TGTGCCAGCAGTTTTTCTAGTAATAGTTCACCCCTCCACTTT.

There are a few counts of this clone. The chain recombines TRBV6-5 with TRBJ1-4; 7 nucleotides align to TRBD1. This CDR3 comprises 13 residues. Germline V gene data show CDR1 as MNHEY and CDR2 as SVGAGI. Unmatched junction bases numbered 3, after V lost 6 bases and J lost 5 bases. The CDR3 protein is CASRGTANEKLFF. CDR3 coding DNA: TGTGCCAGCAGGGGGACAGCCAATGAAAAACTGTTTTTT.

The chain links TRBV7-2 to TRBJ2-4, with a possible D match to TRBD1 (6 bases). In germline, CDR1 is SGHTA, CDR2 FQGNSA. Trimming took off 1 base at V and 6 bases at J, with 13 bases between the two ends. CDR3 length: 15 amino acids. This CDR3 is CASSLGSQGRNIQYF. CDR3 sequence (DNA): TGTGCCAGCAGCTTAGGGAGCCAGGGGAGAAACATTCAGTACTTC.

This clone was observed once. The rearrangement uses TRBV20-1 and TRBJ1-5, with D tentatively TRBD1 (6 bases). Germline CDR1 and CDR2: DFQATT and SNEGSKA (reference sequence). There are 14 residues in the CDR3. V lost 3 bases and J lost 5, with 14 bases in between. CDR3 region: CSASSSTGHQPQHF. The CDR3, as DNA: TGCAGTGCTAGTAGCAGTACAGGGCATCAGCCCCAGCATTTT.

This rearrangement joins TRBV19 to TRBJ1-2, with D maybe TRBD1 (6 bases). Germline-derived CDR1 and CDR2 are LNHDA and SQIVND (reference sequence). Trimming shortened V by 5 bases and J by 5 bases, and 15 bases separated the two germline ends. The CDR3 runs 14 residues. The CDR3 here is CASSEDRPPYGYTF. The DNA of the CDR3 is TGTGCCAGTAGTGAGGACAGACCACCGTATGGCTACACCTTC.

V and J are TRBV5-1 and TRBJ2-7, with 7 bases that match TRBD2. In germline, CDR1 is SGHRS, CDR2 YFSETQ. V shed 5 bases and J 3 bases; nucleotides not matched to a gene: 11. This CDR3 comprises 15 residues. CDR3 loop: CASRPGGGLDYEQYF. The CDR3 DNA is TGCGCCAGCAGGCCCGGGGGAGGGCTGGACTACGAGCAGTACTTC.

The genes are TRBV5-6 and TRBJ2-3, with 10 bases matching TRBD1. This CDR3 contains 15 residues. In germline, CDR1 is SGHDT, CDR2 YYEEEE. Unmatched junction bases numbered 4, after V lost 0 bases and J lost 6 bases. For the CDR3, the DNA is TGTGCCAGCAGCTTGGGGGACAGGGGTGGGGATACGCAGTATTTT. Amino acids: CASSLGDRGGDTQYF.

This chain uses TRBV7-2 with TRBJ2-1, with 15 bases matching TRBD2. With V trimmed by 5 bases and J by 7 bases, 9 bases remained unmatched. Per germline, CDR1 SGHTA and CDR2 FQGNSA. This CDR3 region has 17 residues. CDR3 sequence (DNA): TGTGCCAGCAGCCTCGGGACTAGCGGGGGGTTGGTGAATGAGCAGTTCTTC. Encoded protein: CASSLGTSGGLVNEQFF.

V and J are TRBV27 and TRBJ1-2; the match to TRBD1 covers 8 bases. CDR1 MNHEY and CDR2 SMNVEV come from the germline V gene (reference sequence). The CDR3 runs to 15 residues. The V segment lost 2 bases and the J segment 0 bases; nucleotides outside the gene matches: 2. The CDR3 sequence is CASSLGTGANYGYTF. The CDR3, as DNA: TGTGCCAGCAGTTTAGGGACAGGAGCTAACTATGGCTACACCTTC.

The rearrangement joins TRBV3-1 (or the pseudogene TRBV3-2) to TRBJ1-1; D not certain. Looked up from germline, CDR1 is LGHDT and CDR2 is YNNKEL (reference sequence). Trimming cost V 0 bases and J 5 bases, with 13 bases left between them. There are 15 residues in the CDR3. Here the CDR3 reads CASSQDGVVRTEAFF. In DNA, the CDR3 is TGTGCCAGCAGCCAAGACGGGGTGGTTAGGACTGAAGCTTTCTTT.

This rearrangement joins TRBV5-6 to TRBJ1-5; a possible D gene is TRBD1 (6 bases). Germline V gene sequence: CDR1 SGHDT, CDR2 YYEEEE. CDR3 length equals 16 residues. Deletions cut 0 bases from V and 1 base from J, with 11 bases between. The CDR3 sequence is CASSLEAGASNQPQHF. The CDR3 DNA reads TGTGCCAGCAGCTTGGAAGCAGGGGCGAGCAATCAGCCCCAGCATTTT.

The V and J genes are TRBV10-3 and TRBJ1-2, with D unresolved. The CDR3 totals 16 residues. The germline CDR1 and CDR2 sequences are ENHRY and SYGVKD. Trimming shortened V by 0 bases and J by 2 bases, and 13 bases separated the two germline ends. The CDR3 region is CAISESLSILNYGYTF. The CDR3 DNA follows: TGTGCCATCAGTGAGTCCTTGTCGATACTCAACTATGGCTACACCTTC.

The CDR3 sequence: CASSQDFGSGGDTQYF. CDR3 nucleotide sequence: TGCGCCAGCAGCCAAGATTTCGGGAGTGGCGGAGATACGCAGTATTTT. The chain carries TRBV4-1 and TRBJ2-3, with D possibly being TRBD2 (6 bases). This CDR3 comprises 16 residues. Per germline, CDR1 MGHRA and CDR2 YSYEKL. The ends were cut back, 0 bases at V and 5 bases at J, with 15 bases in the middle.

This rearrangement joins TRBV19 to TRBJ2-3, with 9 nucleotides matching TRBD2. The V segment lost 3 bases and the J segment 5 bases; nucleotides outside the gene matches: 12. The CDR3 has 17 residues. Germline V lookup: CDR1 LNHDA, CDR2 SQIVND (reference sequence). CDR3 region: CASSMGLASGNEDTQYF. The CDR3 region has the DNA TGTGCCAGTAGTATGGGGCTGGCTAGCGGGAATGAAGATACGCAGTATTTT.

This clone was counted a single time. J is TRBJ1-4 and V is TRBV28, with 9 positions matching TRBD1. The CDR3 is made up of 14 amino acids. Germline assignment: CDR1 MDHEN and CDR2 SYDVKM. Trimming at V came to 5 bases and at J to 8 bases, leaving 6 bases not matched to a gene. CDR3 amino acids: CASSTTGGWEKLFF. CDR3 DNA sequence: TGTGCCAGCAGTACGACAGGGGGTTGGGAAAAACTGTTTTTT.

This clone has only a few counts. DNA of the CDR3: TGTGCCAGCAGCGCAAGCGGAAGGCTGGGATCCTATAATTCACCCCTCCACTTT. Amino acid sequence: CASSASGRLGSYNSPLHF. The chain couples TRBV7-9 to TRBJ1-6; D unresolved. V lost 5 bases and J lost 1, with 18 bases in between. From germline, CDR1 is SEHNR and CDR2 FQNEAQ (reference sequence). This CDR3 is 18 amino acids long.

This chain joins TRBV20-1 and TRBJ2-7, with D perhaps TRBD1 (6 bases). CDR1 is DFQATT, CDR2 SNEGSKA, per germline (reference sequence). Deletions cut 3 bases from V and 13 bases from J, with 16 bases between. CDR3 length: 11 residues. The CDR3 is CSASVPGQGYF. DNA for the CDR3: TGCAGTGCTAGCGTTCCGGGACAAGGCTACTTC.